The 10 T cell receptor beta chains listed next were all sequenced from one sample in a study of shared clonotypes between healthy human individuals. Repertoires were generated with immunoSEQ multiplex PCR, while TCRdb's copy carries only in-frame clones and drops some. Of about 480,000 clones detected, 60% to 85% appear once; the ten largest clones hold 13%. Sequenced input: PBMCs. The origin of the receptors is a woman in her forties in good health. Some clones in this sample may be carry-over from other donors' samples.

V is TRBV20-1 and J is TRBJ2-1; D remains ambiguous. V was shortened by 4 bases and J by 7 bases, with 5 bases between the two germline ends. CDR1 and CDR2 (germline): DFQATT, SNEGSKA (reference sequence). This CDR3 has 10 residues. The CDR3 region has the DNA TGCAGTGCTATTGGTAATGAGCAGTTCTTC. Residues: CSAIGNEQFF.

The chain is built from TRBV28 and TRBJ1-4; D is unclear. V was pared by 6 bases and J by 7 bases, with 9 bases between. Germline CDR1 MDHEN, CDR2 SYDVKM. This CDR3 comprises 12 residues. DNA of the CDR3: TGTGCCAGCAGCACCCCGAGTGAAAAACTGTTTTTT. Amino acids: CASSTPSEKLFF.

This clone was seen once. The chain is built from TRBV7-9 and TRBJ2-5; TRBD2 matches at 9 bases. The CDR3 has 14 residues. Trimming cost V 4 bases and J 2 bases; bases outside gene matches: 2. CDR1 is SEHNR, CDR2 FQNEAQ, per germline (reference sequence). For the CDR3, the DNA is TGTGCCAGCAGCTCAACTAGCGGGCAAGAGACCCAGTACTTC. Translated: CASSSTSGQETQYF.

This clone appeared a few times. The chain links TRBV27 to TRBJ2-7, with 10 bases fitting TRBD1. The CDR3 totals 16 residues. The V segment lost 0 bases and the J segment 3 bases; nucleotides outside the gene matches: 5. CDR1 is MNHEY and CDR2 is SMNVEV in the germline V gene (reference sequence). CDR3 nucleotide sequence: TGTGCCAGCAGTTTATCGGGGACAGGGGCAATCTACGAGCAGTACTTC. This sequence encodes CASSLSGTGAIYEQYF.

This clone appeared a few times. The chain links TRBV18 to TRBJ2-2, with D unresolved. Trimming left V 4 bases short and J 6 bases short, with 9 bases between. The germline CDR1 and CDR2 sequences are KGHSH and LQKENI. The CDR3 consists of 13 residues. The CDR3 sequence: CASSQVRAGELFF. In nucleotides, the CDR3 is TGTGCCAGCTCACAGGTGCGCGCCGGGGAGCTGTTTTTT.

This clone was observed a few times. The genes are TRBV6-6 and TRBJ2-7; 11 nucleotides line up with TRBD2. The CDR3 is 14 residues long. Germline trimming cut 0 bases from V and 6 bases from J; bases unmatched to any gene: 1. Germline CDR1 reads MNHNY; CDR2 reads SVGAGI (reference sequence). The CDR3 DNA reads TGTGCCAGCAGTTACTCCGGGACTAGCGGCGAGCAGTACTTC. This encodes CASSYSGTSGEQYF.

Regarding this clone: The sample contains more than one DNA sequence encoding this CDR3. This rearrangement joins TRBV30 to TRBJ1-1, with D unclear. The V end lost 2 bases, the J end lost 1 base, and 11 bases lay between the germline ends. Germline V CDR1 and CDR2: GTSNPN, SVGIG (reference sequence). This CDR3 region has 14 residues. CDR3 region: CAWSPGLPNTEAFF. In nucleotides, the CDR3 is TGTGCCTGGAGTCCCGGGTTACCGAACACTGAAGCTTTCTTT. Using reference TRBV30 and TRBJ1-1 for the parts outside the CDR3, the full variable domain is SQTIHQWPATLVQPVGSPLSLECTVEGTSNPNLYWYRQAAGRGLQLLFYSVGIGQISSEVPQNLSASRPQDRQFILSSKKLLLSDSGFYLCAWSPGLPNTEAFFGQGTRLTVV.

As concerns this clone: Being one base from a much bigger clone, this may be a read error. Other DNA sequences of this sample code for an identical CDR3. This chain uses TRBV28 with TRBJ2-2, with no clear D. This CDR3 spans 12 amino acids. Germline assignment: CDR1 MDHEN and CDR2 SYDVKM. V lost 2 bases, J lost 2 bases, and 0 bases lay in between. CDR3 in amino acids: CASSLNTGELFF. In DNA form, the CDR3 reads TGTGCCAGCAGTTTAAACACCGGGGAGCTGTTTTTT.

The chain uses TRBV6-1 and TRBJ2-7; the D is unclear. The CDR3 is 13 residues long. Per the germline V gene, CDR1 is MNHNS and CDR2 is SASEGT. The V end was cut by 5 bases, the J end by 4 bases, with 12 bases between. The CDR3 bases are TGTGCCAGCAGTATACGACCAGATTACGAGCAGTACTTC. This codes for CASSIRPDYEQYF.

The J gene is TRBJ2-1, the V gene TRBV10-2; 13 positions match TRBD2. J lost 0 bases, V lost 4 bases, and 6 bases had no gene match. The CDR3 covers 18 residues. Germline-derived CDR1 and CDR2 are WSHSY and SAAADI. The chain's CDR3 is CASSGGTSGISSYNEQFF. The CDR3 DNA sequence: TGCGCCAGCAGTGGGGGGACTAGCGGGATTAGCTCCTACAATGAGCAGTTCTTC.